A selection of T cell receptor beta chains follows, all from one sample in a study of blood T cell repertoires in COVID-19. Generated by immunoSEQ multiplex PCR, the TCRdb table keeps only in-frame clones and is missing some. The sample has under 250,000 clones, 75% to 85% seen once. The material sequenced was peripheral blood. The source of these receptors is a human donor in a cohort sampled during active COVID-19. CDR3s include the opening cysteine and the closing phenylalanine or tryptophan. A D gene is named only where the DNA matches it firmly. Clone size is given for some rows only: seen once, a few or many times, or a class if the clone is expanded.

-	TRBV2	TRBD2	TRBJ2-7	TGTGCCAGCACTAGACTAGCGGGTGGGAGCTCCTACGAGCAGTACTTC	CASTRLAGGSSYEQYF
-	TRBV5-1	-	TRBJ2-2	TGCGCCAGCAGCTTGGGGGTAAAGGGGAAGGACACCGGGGAGCTGTTTTTT	CASSLGVKGKDTGELFF
-	TRBV5-1	TRBD1	TRBJ2-7	TGCGCCAGCAGCTCTACCGGGACAGGCCACTACGAGCAGTACTTC	CASSSTGTGHYEQYF
-	TRBV7-2	TRBD2	TRBJ2-1	TGTGCCAGCAGCTTATCCGGAGGAAGCGGGGTCAATGAGCAGTTCTTC	CASSLSGGSGVNEQFF
-	TRBV3-1/TRBV3-2	-	TRBJ2-5	TGTGCCAGCAGCCAAGTGACAGGACAAGAGACCCAGTACTTC	CASSQVTGQETQYF
-	TRBV2	-	TRBJ1-3	TGTGCCAGCGGAAGGGAGGGCCTAACTGGAAACACCATATATTTT	CASGREGLTGNTIYF
-	TRBV25-1	TRBD2	TRBJ2-7	TGTGCCAGCAGCGACCTAGCGGAATCCTACGAGCAGTACTTC	CASSDLAESYEQYF
-	TRBV27	-	TRBJ2-7	TGTGCCAGCAGTGGGTCAGCGTACGAGCAGTACTTC	CASSGSAYEQYF
once	TRBV5-6	TRBD2	TRBJ2-5	TGTGCCAGCAGCCCACCGGGACTAGCGGGAGAGACCCAGTACTTC	CASSPPGLAGETQYF
-	TRBV28	TRBD2	TRBJ2-3	TGTGCCAGCAGTTTCTTCGGGCGGGAGCTGACAGATACGCAGTATTTT	CASSFFGRELTDTQYF
-	TRBV7-6	TRBD2	TRBJ2-1	TGTGCCAGCAGCTCCGGGACTAGCAATTGGGATGAGCAGTTCTTC	CASSSGTSNWDEQFF
-	TRBV7-6	TRBD2	TRBJ2-1	TGTGCCAGCAGCCCCACACCACCGGGACTAGCGAGTAATGAGCAGTTCTTC	CASSPTPPGLASNEQFF
-	TRBV28	-	TRBJ2-3	TGTGCCAGCAGCCCCCTTAGGACTGTCAGGGATACGCAGTATTTT	CASSPLRTVRDTQYF
-	TRBV6-6	TRBD2	TRBJ2-7	TGTGCCAGCGGACTAGCGGGAGGGGACGAGCAGTACTTC	CASGLAGGDEQYF
few	TRBV7-9	TRBD2	TRBJ2-7	TGTGCCAGCAGCCGAGGGACTAGCGGGAGCTCCTACGAGCAGTACTTC	CASSRGTSGSSYEQYF
once	TRBV7-8	-	TRBJ1-5	TGTGCCAGCAGTACAGGGCTAAGCAATCAGCCCCAGCATTTT	CASSTGLSNQPQHF
-	TRBV28	TRBD2	TRBJ2-1	TGTGCCAGCAGTGCACTAGCGGCAAGCTCCTACAATGAGCAGTTCTTC	CASSALAASSYNEQFF
-	TRBV28	-	TRBJ2-3	TGTGCCAGCAGCCGAACTATCTGGGGCGCGGCAGATACGCAGTATTTT	CASSRTIWGAADTQYF
-	TRBV18	-	TRBJ2-7	TGTGCCAGCTCACCGCAGGGTCCCGAGCAGTACTTC	CASSPQGPEQYF
-	TRBV6-5	-	TRBJ2-5	TGTGCCAGCAGTTACTTCGGAGGAGGGCAGGAGACCCAGTACTTC	CASSYFGGGQETQYF
-	TRBV5-6	-	TRBJ1-6	TGTGCCAGCAGCTTGCGGCAGGCGATTGGTTCCTATAATTCACCCCTCCACTTT	CASSLRQAIGSYNSPLHF
-	TRBV30	-	TRBJ1-5	TGTGCCTGGAGCGAGGGGGTTCTCAATCAGCCCCAGCATTTT	CAWSEGVLNQPQHF
-	TRBV4-2	TRBD1	TRBJ1-6	TGTGCCAGCAGCCTTCGCTCGGACAGGGTTTCACCCCTCCACTTT	CASSLRSDRVSPLHF
-	TRBV19	TRBD1	TRBJ1-1	TGTGCCAGTAGTCCAGATTCAGGGGGCACTGAAGCTTTCTTT	CASSPDSGGTEAFF
-	TRBV15	-	TRBJ2-7	TGTGCCACCAGCAGAGAGATAGGAGTGGACGAGCAGTACTTC	CATSREIGVDEQYF
-	TRBV11-3	-	TRBJ2-3	TGTGCCAGCAGCTTAGGGCAGGGGAGCACAGATACGCAGTATTTT	CASSLGQGSTDTQYF
-	TRBV19	-	TRBJ2-7	TGTGCCAGTAGTATAGGGCAGGGTTCCTACGAGCAGTACTTC	CASSIGQGSYEQYF
-	TRBV18	-	TRBJ1-5	TGTGCCAGCTCACCAGGACTCGGTCAGCCCCAGCATTTT	CASSPGLGQPQHF
many	TRBV27	TRBD2	TRBJ2-3	TGTGCCAGCAGTTACGGGACTAGCGGATACACAGATACGCAGTATTTT	CASSYGTSGYTDTQYF
-	TRBV30	-	TRBJ2-1	TGTGCCTGGCAAGGCGGAACCGAGCAGTTCTTC	CAWQGGTEQFF
-	TRBV25-1	TRBD2	TRBJ2-1	TGTGCCAGCAGTACCACTAGCGGGGTCTGGGATGAGCAGTTCTTC	CASSTTSGVWDEQFF
-	TRBV19	-	TRBJ2-3	TGTGCCAGTAGTCTGTTAACGGGTACGCAGTATTTT	CASSLLTGTQYF
-	TRBV20-1	TRBD1	TRBJ2-6	TGCAGTGCTAGTCTTGGGACAGTATCTGGGGCCAACGTCCTGACTTTC	CSASLGTVSGANVLTF
-	TRBV4-1	TRBD1	TRBJ2-5	TGCGCCAGCAGCCAAGATTTGACAGGGGGCAGGAAGACCCAGTACTTC	CASSQDLTGGRKTQYF
-	TRBV19	TRBD2	TRBJ2-1	TGTGCCAGCACCTCTGGGGCTAGCGGGGGGTACAATGAGCAGTTCTTC	CASTSGASGGYNEQFF
-	TRBV5-1	-	TRBJ1-2	TGCGCCAGCAGCTTGGTGGGGGCCTCTAACTATGGCTACACCTTC	CASSLVGASNYGYTF
-	TRBV2	TRBD1	TRBJ1-4	TGTGCCAGCAGTGAAGGGGACAGGGATAATGAAAAACTGTTTTTT	CASSEGDRDNEKLFF
-	TRBV2	TRBD1	TRBJ2-2	TGTGCCAGCAGTTACCGGGACAGGGGCGCCGGGGAGCTGTTTTTT	CASSYRDRGAGELFF
-	TRBV28	-	TRBJ2-5	TGTGCCAGCAGCCGGGACATAGAGACCCAGTACTTC	CASSRDIETQYF
-	TRBV5-4	-	TRBJ2-7	TGTGCCAGCAGCTTGGGATTGGCTGTTTACGAGCAGTACTTC	CASSLGLAVYEQYF
once	TRBV18	TRBD2	TRBJ2-7	TGTGCCAGCTCACCGGGGAGGGTCCCCTCCTACGAGCAGTACTTC	CASSPGRVPSYEQYF
-	TRBV18	-	TRBJ2-3	TGTGCCAGCTCACCACCCGTGACCGGGAGTGGAGATACGCAGTATTTT	CASSPPVTGSGDTQYF
-	TRBV11-2	TRBD2	TRBJ2-3	TGTGCCAGCAGCTTGATGGGACTAGCGGGAGATGGAGATACGCAGTATTTT	CASSLMGLAGDGDTQYF
-	TRBV15	-	TRBJ1-3	TGTGCCACCAGCAGAGAGGGGCCCGGAAACACCATATATTTT	CATSREGPGNTIYF
-	TRBV2	-	TRBJ2-2	TGTGCCAGCAGTGCACCCCCGGGCACCGGGGAGCTGTTTTTT	CASSAPPGTGELFF
-	TRBV6-1	TRBD1	TRBJ2-2	TGTGCCAGCAGTGACCACAGGGGCTCCGGGGAGCTGTTTTTT	CASSDHRGSGELFF
-	TRBV28	-	TRBJ1-5	TGTGCCAGCAGTCCGACCTTGGGAGGGACCTCTGGTAGCAATCAGCCCCAGCATTTT	CASSPTLGGTSGSNQPQHF
-	TRBV28	TRBD1	TRBJ2-1	TGTGCCAGCAGTTTAGTGGGACAGGGAGTGCAAAATGAGCAGTTCTTC	CASSLVGQGVQNEQFF
-	TRBV15	-	TRBJ1-3	TGTGCCACCAGCAGAGATCTTGCGGCCTCTGGAAACACCATATATTTT	CATSRDLAASGNTIYF
-	TRBV23-1	TRBD1	TRBJ2-6	TGCGCCAGCAGTCCGCCGGGACAGGGGATCTCTGGGGCCAACGTCCTGACTTTC	CASSPPGQGISGANVLTF
-	TRBV20-1	-	TRBJ1-1	TGTCGGGTTCCCAAGGACACTGAAGCTTTCTTT	CRVPKDTEAFF
many	TRBV7-2	-	TRBJ1-5	TGTGCCAGCAGCTGGGACACCAGCAATCAGCCCCAGCATTTT	CASSWDTSNQPQHF